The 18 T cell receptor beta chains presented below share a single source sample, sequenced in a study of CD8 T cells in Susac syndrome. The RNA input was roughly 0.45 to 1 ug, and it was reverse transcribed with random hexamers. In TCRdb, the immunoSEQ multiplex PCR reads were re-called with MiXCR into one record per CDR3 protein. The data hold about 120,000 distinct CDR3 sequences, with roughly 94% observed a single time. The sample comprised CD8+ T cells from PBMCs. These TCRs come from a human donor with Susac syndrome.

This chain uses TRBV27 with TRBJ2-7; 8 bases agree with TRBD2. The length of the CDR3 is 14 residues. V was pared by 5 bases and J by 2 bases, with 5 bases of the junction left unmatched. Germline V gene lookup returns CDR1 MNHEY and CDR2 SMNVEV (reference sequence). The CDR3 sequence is CASSPSGPTYEQYF. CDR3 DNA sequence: TGTGCCAGCAGTCCTAGCGGGCCCACCTACGAGCAGTACTTC.

CDR3 nucleotides: TGTGCCAGTACCCCCGCCGGGGGGAATGAGCAGTTCTTC. Its translation: CASTPAGGNEQFF. The chain carries TRBV19 and TRBJ2-1; TRBD2 matches at 7 bases. CDR3 length: 13 residues. V gave up 7 bases and J gave up 7 bases; unmatched junction bases: 7. CDR1 LNHDA and CDR2 SQIVND come from the germline V gene (reference sequence). Full variable domain (rest looked up from reference TRBV19 and TRBJ2-1): DGGITQSPKYLFRKEGQNVTLSCEQNLNHDAMYWYRQDPGQGLRLIYYSQIVNDFQKGDIAEGYSVSREKKESFPLTVTSAQKNPTAFYLCASTPAGGNEQFFGPGTRLTVL.

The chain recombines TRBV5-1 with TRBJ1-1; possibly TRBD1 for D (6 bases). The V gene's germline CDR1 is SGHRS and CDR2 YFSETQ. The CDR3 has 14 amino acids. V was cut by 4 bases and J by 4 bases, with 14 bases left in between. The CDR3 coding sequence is TGCGCCAGCAGCGCTGGGGGCGCCGGCACTGAAGCTTTCTTT. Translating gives CASSAGGAGTEAFF.

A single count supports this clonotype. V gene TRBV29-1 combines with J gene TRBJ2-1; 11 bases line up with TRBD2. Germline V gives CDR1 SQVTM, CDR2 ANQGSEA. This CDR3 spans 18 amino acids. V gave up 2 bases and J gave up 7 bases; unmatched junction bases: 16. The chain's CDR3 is CSVEMNKLIAGGRNEQFF. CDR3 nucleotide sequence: TGCAGCGTTGAAATGAATAAGTTGATAGCGGGGGGGCGGAATGAGCAGTTCTTC.

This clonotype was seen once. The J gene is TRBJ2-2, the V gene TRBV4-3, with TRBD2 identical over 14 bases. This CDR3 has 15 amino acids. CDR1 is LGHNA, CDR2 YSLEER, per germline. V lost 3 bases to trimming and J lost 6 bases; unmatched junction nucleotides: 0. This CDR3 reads CASSQTSGGAGELFF. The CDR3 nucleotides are TGCGCCAGCAGCCAGACTAGCGGGGGGGCCGGGGAGCTGTTTTTT.

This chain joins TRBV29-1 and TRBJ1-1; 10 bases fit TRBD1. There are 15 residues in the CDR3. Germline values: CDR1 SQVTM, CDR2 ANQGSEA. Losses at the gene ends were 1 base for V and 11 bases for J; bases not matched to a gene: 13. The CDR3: CSVEALGQGPRRAFF. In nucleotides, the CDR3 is TGCAGCGTTGAAGCTCTGGGACAGGGGCCCAGGAGGGCTTTCTTT.

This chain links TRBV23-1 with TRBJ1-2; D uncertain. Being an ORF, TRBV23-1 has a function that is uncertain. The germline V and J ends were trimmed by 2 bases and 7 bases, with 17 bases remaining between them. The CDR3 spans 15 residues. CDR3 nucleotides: TGCGCCAGCAGTCAAATTGTCGCAGGCCGTCCTGGCTACACCTTC. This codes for CASSQIVAGRPGYTF.

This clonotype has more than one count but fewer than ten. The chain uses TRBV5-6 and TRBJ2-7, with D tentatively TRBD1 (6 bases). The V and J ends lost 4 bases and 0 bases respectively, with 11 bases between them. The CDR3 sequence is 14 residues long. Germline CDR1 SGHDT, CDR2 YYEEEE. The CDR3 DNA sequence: TGTGCCAGCAGCCCTGGACAGAGCTCCTACGAGCAGTACTTC. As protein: CASSPGQSSYEQYF.

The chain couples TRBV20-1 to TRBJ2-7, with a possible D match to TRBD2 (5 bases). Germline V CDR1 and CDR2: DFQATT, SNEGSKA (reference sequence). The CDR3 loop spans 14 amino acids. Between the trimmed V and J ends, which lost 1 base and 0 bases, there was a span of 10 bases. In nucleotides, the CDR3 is TGCAGTGCTAGAGGAGGGTGGGACTCCTACGAGCAGTACTTC. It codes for CSARGGWDSYEQYF.

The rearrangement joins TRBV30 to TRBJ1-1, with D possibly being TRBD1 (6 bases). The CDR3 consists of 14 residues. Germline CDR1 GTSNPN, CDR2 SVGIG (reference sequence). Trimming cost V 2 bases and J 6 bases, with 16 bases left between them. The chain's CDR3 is CAWSLSGAGAEAFF. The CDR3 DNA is TGTGCCTGGAGTCTCTCGGGGGCTGGGGCTGAAGCTTTCTTT.

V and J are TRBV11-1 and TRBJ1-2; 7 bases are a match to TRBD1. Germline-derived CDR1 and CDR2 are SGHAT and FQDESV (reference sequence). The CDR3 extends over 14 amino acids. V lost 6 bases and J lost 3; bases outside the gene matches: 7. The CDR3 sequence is CASRPEQGYYGYTF. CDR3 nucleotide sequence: TGTGCCAGCAGACCAGAACAGGGGTACTATGGCTACACCTTC. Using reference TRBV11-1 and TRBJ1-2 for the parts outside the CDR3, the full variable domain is EAEVAQSPRYKITEKSQAVAFWCDPISGHATLYWYRQILGQGPELLVQFQDESVVDDSQLPKDRFSAERLKGVDSTLKIQPAELGDSAMYLCASRPEQGYYGYTFGSGTRLTVV.

As DNA, the CDR3 is TGTGCCAGCAGCTTATACAAGAACACTGAAGCTTTCTTT. Residues: CASSLYKNTEAFF. The chain carries TRBV7-9 and TRBJ1-1; D is unclear. Germline values: CDR1 SEHNR, CDR2 FQNEAQ (reference sequence). V dropped 2 bases and J dropped 1 base, with 5 bases sitting between them. CDR3 size: 13 residues.

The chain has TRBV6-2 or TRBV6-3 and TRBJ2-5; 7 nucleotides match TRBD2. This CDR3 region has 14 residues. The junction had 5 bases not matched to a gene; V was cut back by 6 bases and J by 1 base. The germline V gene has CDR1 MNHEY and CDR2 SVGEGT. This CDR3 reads CASSRGTTQETQYF. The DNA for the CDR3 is TGTGCCAGCAGCCGGGGGACTACCCAAGAGACCCAGTACTTC.

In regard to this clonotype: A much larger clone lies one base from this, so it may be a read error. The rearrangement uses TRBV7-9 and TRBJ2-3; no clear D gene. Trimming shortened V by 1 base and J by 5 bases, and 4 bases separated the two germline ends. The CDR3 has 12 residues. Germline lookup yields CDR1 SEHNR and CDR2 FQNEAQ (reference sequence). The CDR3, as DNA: TGTGCCAGCAGCTTAGGGATAGATACGCAGTATTTT. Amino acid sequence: CASSLGIDTQYF.

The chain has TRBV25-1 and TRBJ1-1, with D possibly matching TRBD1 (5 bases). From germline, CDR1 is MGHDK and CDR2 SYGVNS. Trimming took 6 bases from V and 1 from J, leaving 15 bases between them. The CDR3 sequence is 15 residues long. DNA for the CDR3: TGTGCCAGCAGGAGCGGGACCCCGGGGAACACTGAAGCTTTCTTT. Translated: CASRSGTPGNTEAFF.

CDR3 loop: CASSLGVEWETQYF. The DNA for the CDR3 is TGTGCCAGCAGCTTAGGCGTGGAGTGGGAGACCCAGTACTTC. The chain uses TRBV7-9 and TRBJ2-5, with D unclear. Germline CDR1 reads SEHNR; CDR2 reads FQNEAQ (reference sequence). The V end was cut by 1 base, the J end by 5 bases, with 11 bases between. The CDR3 totals 14 residues.

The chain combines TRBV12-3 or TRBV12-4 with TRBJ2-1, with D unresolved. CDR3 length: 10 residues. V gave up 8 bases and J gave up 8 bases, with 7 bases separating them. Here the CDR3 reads CASGWDEQFF. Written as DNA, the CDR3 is TGTGCCAGCGGTTGGGATGAGCAGTTCTTC.

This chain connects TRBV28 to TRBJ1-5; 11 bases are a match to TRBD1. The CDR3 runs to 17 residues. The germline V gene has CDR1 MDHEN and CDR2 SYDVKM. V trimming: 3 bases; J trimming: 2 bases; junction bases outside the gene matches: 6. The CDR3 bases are TGTGCCAGCAGTTTGAGGGGACAGGGGGGTGGCAATCAGCCCCAGCATTTT. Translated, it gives CASSLRGQGGGNQPQHF.